A single sample gave rise to the 22 T cell receptor beta chains below, sequenced in a study of T cell repertoires in cytomegalovirus infection. No antigen has been identified for these receptors. TCRdb called the reads again in MiXCR, with one record for every CDR3 protein. This sample has some 200,000 distinct CDR3 sequences, with approximately 38% found just once. This specimen consisted of CD8+ T cells from cultured PBMCs, obtained from culture after CMV antigen stimulation. The receptors originated from a human donor in good health (CMV status not recorded). Some clones in this sample may be carry-over from other donors' samples.

In its sample, this clonotype was seen a few times. The chain carries TRBV6-1 and TRBJ1-2; TRBD1 aligns across 7 bases. With V trimmed by 5 bases and J by 4 bases, 13 bases remained unmatched. CDR1 and CDR2 from the germline V gene are MNHNS and SASEGT. The CDR3 consists of 16 residues. The CDR3 is CASSSNGQAAFYGYTF. Here the CDR3 DNA reads TGTGCCAGCAGTTCAAACGGACAGGCCGCTTTCTATGGCTACACCTTC.

This clonotype has only a few counts. This sequence joins TRBV7-9 and TRBJ2-7; no firm D call. The germline V gene has CDR1 SEHNR and CDR2 FQNEAQ (reference sequence). The CDR3 consists of 16 residues. The ends were cut back, 5 bases at V and 2 bases at J, with 19 bases in the middle. CDR3 bases: TGTGCCAGCAGCCGAGCTCTAGGTCCGGACCCCTACGAGCAGTACTTC. This encodes CASSRALGPDPYEQYF. Supplemented by reference TRBV7-9 and TRBJ2-7, the full variable domain reads DTGVSQNPRHKITKRGQNVTFRCDPISEHNRLYWYRQTLGQGPEFLTYFQNEAQLEKSRLLSDRFSAERPKGSFSTLEIQRTEQGDSAMYLCASSRALGPDPYEQYFGPGTRLTVT.

The chain combines TRBV3-1 with TRBJ2-1; TRBD1 is a possible D gene (6 bases). Between the trimmed V and J ends, which lost 2 bases and 8 bases, there was a span of 16 bases. This CDR3 spans 15 amino acids. Germline-derived CDR1 and CDR2 are LGHDT and YNNKEL (reference sequence). CDR3 bases: TGTGCCAGCAGCCAATGGGGACAAGCCGGGGATGAGCAGTTCTTC. Translating it yields CASSQWGQAGDEQFF.

This clonotype was detected only a few times. The chain carries TRBV12-3 or TRBV12-4 and TRBJ2-3, with TRBD2 matching 7 bases. The CDR3 sequence is 17 residues long. The J segment lost 2 bases and the V segment lost 3 bases, leaving 11 bases of the junction unmatched. CDR3 nucleotides: TGTGCCAGCAGTTTTGAAGGGGAGCGGGGAGACACAGATACGCAGTATTTT. Amino acid sequence: CASSFEGERGDTDTQYF.

The chain combines TRBV27 with TRBJ2-1; 7 nucleotides match TRBD2. Germline lookup yields CDR1 MNHEY and CDR2 SMNVEV (reference sequence). Losses at the gene ends were 7 bases for V and 5 bases for J; bases not matched to a gene: 5. This CDR3 has 13 amino acids. CDR3 amino acids: CASTRGGNNEQFF. The CDR3 bases are TGTGCCAGCACCCGCGGGGGAAACAATGAGCAGTTCTTC.

This chain links TRBV11-2 with TRBJ2-7; D is undetermined. Trimming took off 2 bases at V and 6 bases at J, with 11 bases between the two ends. The V gene's germline CDR1 is SGHAT and CDR2 FQNNGV. The CDR3 spans 13 residues. The CDR3 DNA reads TGTGCCAGCAGCTTACCCGACCTGGGCGAGCAGTACTTC. The encoded protein is CASSLPDLGEQYF.

This clonotype has more than one count but fewer than ten. The V and J genes are TRBV7-6 and TRBJ1-6, with D unclear. In germline, CDR1 is SGHVS, CDR2 FNYEAQ. The germline V and J ends were trimmed by 5 bases and 2 bases, with 10 bases remaining between them. The CDR3 sequence is 15 residues long. The CDR3 DNA follows: TGTGCCAGCAGCCGTCAGGAGGCCTATAATTCACCCCTCCACTTT. Protein sequence: CASSRQEAYNSPLHF.

This chain uses TRBV5-1 with TRBJ2-1; no firm D call. Trimming shortened V by 0 bases and J by 0 bases, and 10 bases separated the two germline ends. This CDR3 is built from 16 residues. Germline CDR1 and CDR2: SGHRS and YFSETQ. The CDR3 spells CASSLGLINSYNEQFF. The CDR3 DNA is TGCGCCAGCAGCTTGGGACTGATAAACTCCTACAATGAGCAGTTCTTC.

The J gene is TRBJ1-3, the V gene TRBV28; a weak D match, TRBD1 (5 bases). V was shortened by 6 bases and J by 4 bases, with 16 bases between the two germline ends. Germline V gives CDR1 MDHEN, CDR2 SYDVKM. The CDR3 has 15 residues. CDR3 bases: TGTGCCAGCAGGGCCACAGGCGCGGACGGAAACACCATATATTTT. Translating it yields CASRATGADGNTIYF.

Many counts were recorded for this clonotype. The chain employs TRBV5-1 and TRBJ2-7; TRBD2 might be the D (6 bases). This CDR3 spans 13 amino acids. V lost 3 bases, J lost 4 bases, and 11 bases lay in between. CDR1 and CDR2 (germline): SGHRS, YFSETQ. The CDR3 sequence: CASSSRGSYEQYF. The DNA for the CDR3 is TGCGCCAGCAGCTCCCGGGGGTCTTACGAGCAGTACTTC. The variable domain in full, with the rest retrieved from reference TRBV5-1 and TRBJ2-7, is KAGVTQTPRYLIKTRGQQVTLSCSPISGHRSVSWYQQTPGQGLQFLFEYFSETQRNKGNFPGRFSGRQFSNSRSEMNVSTLELGDSALYLCASSSRGSYEQYFGPGTRLTVT.

This clonotype was counted between two and nine times. J is TRBJ2-5 and V is TRBV27; maybe TRBD1 (6 bases). V was shortened by 5 bases and J by 2 bases, with 15 bases between the two germline ends. Germline lookup yields CDR1 MNHEY and CDR2 SMNVEV (reference sequence). This CDR3 has 15 residues. CDR3 bases: TGTGCCAGCAGTCCTCAGGGGCCCCTACAAGAGACCCAGTACTTC. This translates into CASSPQGPLQETQYF.

On this clonotype: A much larger clonotype is one base distant, so this may be a read error. The chain joins TRBV7-2 to TRBJ2-1, with D perhaps being TRBD1 or TRBD2 (8 bases each). Germline lookup yields CDR1 SGHTA and CDR2 FQGNSA. The CDR3 is made up of 16 amino acids. CDR3 sequence: CAGSLAGQGASYEQFF. CDR3 nucleotide sequence: TGTGCCGGCAGCTTAGCGGGGCAGGGGGCAAGCTATGAGCAGTTCTTC.

This sequence joins TRBV27 and TRBJ1-5; 7 nucleotides line up with TRBD1. Trimming removed 4 bases from V and 7 bases from J; junction bases left unmatched: 7. The CDR3 length is 14 residues. Germline V CDR1 and CDR2: MNHEY, SMNVEV (reference sequence). The CDR3 sequence: CASSSGTANQPQHF. The CDR3 DNA is TGTGCCAGCAGTTCCGGGACAGCTAACCAGCCCCAGCATTTT.

This chain links TRBV7-3 with TRBJ1-1; TRBD1 matches 11 bases. Unmatched junction bases numbered 6, after V lost 4 bases and J lost 5 bases. Germline V gene sequence: CDR1 SGHTA, CDR2 FQGTGA. The CDR3 has 15 amino acids. DNA for the CDR3: TGTGCCAGCAGCTCAAGGGACAGGGGGATGACTGAAGCTTTCTTT. Translation: CASSSRDRGMTEAFF.

There are a few counts of this clonotype. This chain uses TRBV28 with TRBJ2-1; 10 bases map to TRBD2. CDR1 is MDHEN, CDR2 SYDVKM, per germline. After removal of 4 bases from V and 6 bases from J, the junction contained 6 bases not matched to a gene. The CDR3 covers 15 residues. CDR3: CASSSLAGEGNEQFF. CDR3 coding DNA: TGTGCCAGCAGTTCCCTAGCGGGAGAGGGCAATGAGCAGTTCTTC.

This clonotype was found a few times. This chain links TRBV7-2 with TRBJ1-1; D is uncertain. Trimming took 0 bases from V and 0 from J, leaving 8 bases between them. The germline gives CDR1 SGHTA, CDR2 FQGNSA. This CDR3 contains 15 residues. As DNA, the CDR3 is TGTGCCAGCAGCTTAGCAGCGGACCTGAACACTGAAGCTTTCTTT. Protein sequence: CASSLAADLNTEAFF.

This chain links TRBV4-1 with TRBJ1-3; unclear D gene. The CDR3 length is 16 residues. V was cut by 1 base and J by 0 bases, with 10 bases left in between. Looked up from germline, CDR1 is MGHRA and CDR2 is YSYEKL. Here the CDR3 DNA reads TGCGCCAGCAGCCAAGGAGGTCGCCTCTCTGGAAACACCATATATTTT. This gives the protein CASSQGGRLSGNTIYF.

There are a few counts of this clonotype. The J gene is TRBJ2-1, the V gene TRBV12-3 or TRBV12-4; TRBD2 matches 11 bases. This CDR3 has 16 amino acids. J lost 10 bases, V lost 1 base, and 9 bases had no gene match. The CDR3 is CASSLGPLAGEGEQFF. CDR3 in DNA: TGTGCCAGCAGTTTAGGACCACTAGCGGGAGAAGGGGAGCAGTTCTTC.

The sample holds many counts of this clonotype. This chain uses TRBV6-6 with TRBJ1-2; no clear D. Deletions cut 10 bases from V and 0 bases from J, with 12 bases between. This CDR3 has 13 amino acids. Germline V gives CDR1 MNHNY, CDR2 SVGAGI (reference sequence). The CDR3 reads CATYGPSNYGYTF. DNA of the CDR3: TGTGCCACCTACGGACCTTCTAACTATGGCTACACCTTC.

This clonotype was counted a single time. J is TRBJ2-2 and V is TRBV9, with 10 bases aligning to TRBD1. The CDR3 is 16 amino acids. Germline CDR1 is SGDLS and CDR2 is YYNGEE. J was trimmed by 5 bases and V by 4 bases; bases with no gene match: 8. The CDR3 reads CASSPPGQGKTGELFF. DNA of the CDR3: TGTGCCAGCAGCCCCCCGGGACAGGGGAAAACCGGGGAGCTGTTTTTT.

V is TRBV12-3 or TRBV12-4 and J is TRBJ2-1; TRBD2 aligns across 7 bases. The CDR3 covers 14 residues. The ends lost 3 bases at V and 5 bases at J; junction bases unmatched: 4. The CDR3: CASSLPSGNNEQFF. The DNA for the CDR3 is TGTGCCAGCAGTTTGCCTAGCGGTAACAATGAGCAGTTCTTC.

This clonotype has more than one count but fewer than ten. This chain uses TRBV27 with TRBJ2-1; unclear D gene. V lost 1 base to trimming and J lost 7 bases, with 14 bases between them. CDR3 length: 15 amino acids. Germline V gives CDR1 MNHEY, CDR2 SMNVEV (reference sequence). In DNA form, the CDR3 reads TGTGCCAGCAGTTTATACCCCTTAGAGACGAATGAGCAGTTCTTC. Encoded protein: CASSLYPLETNEQFF.